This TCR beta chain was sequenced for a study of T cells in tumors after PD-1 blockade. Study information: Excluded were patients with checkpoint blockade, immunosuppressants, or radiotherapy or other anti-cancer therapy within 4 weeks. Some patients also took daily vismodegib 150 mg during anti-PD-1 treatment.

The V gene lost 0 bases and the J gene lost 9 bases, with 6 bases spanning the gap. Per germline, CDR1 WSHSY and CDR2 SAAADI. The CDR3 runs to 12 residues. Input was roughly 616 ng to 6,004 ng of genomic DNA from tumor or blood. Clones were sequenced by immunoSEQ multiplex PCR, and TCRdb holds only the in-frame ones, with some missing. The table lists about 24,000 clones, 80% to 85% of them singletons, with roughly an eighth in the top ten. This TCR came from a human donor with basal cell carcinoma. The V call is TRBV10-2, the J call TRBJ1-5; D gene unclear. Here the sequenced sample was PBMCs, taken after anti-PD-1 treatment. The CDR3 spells CASSESTRPQHF. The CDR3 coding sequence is TGCGCCAGCAGTGAGTCGACCAGGCCCCAGCATTTT.